The 13 T cell receptor beta chains reported below all come from one sample, sequenced in a study of blood T cell repertoires in COVID-19. Profiling relied on immunoSEQ multiplex PCR, and the TCRdb table lists in-frame clones only, not all of them. The repertoire holds approximately 180,000 clones, with approximately 85% as singletons. The sequenced sample consisted of peripheral blood. The receptors come from a man aged 55 to 70 with acute or convalescent COVID-19.

This clone was recorded once. This chain links TRBV12-3 or TRBV12-4 with TRBJ1-6; D is ambiguous. The CDR3 has 12 residues. V was trimmed by 1 base and J by 10 bases, leaving 5 bases between them. CDR3 in DNA: TGTGCCAGCAGTTTAGAAGAGTCACCCCTCCACTTT. This codes for CASSLEESPLHF.

The J gene is TRBJ2-3, the V gene TRBV5-1; the D gene is possibly TRBD2 (6 bases). Germline-derived CDR1 and CDR2 are SGHRS and YFSETQ. The ends were cut back, 4 bases at V and 2 bases at J, with 14 bases in the middle. The length of the CDR3 is 15 residues. CDR3 amino acids: CASSTQRVDTDTQYF. CDR3 in DNA: TGCGCCAGCAGCACCCAGCGGGTAGACACAGATACGCAGTATTTT.

The chain links TRBV19 to TRBJ1-5, with TRBD1 identical over 10 bases. This CDR3 spans 17 amino acids. The germline V gene encodes CDR1 LNHDA and CDR2 SQIVND (reference sequence). The V gene end was trimmed by 5 bases and the J gene end by 0 bases; junction bases not matched to a gene: 7. CDR3 protein: CASSPPDRGYSNQPQHF. The CDR3 DNA reads as TGTGCCAGTAGTCCCCCGGACAGGGGGTATAGCAATCAGCCCCAGCATTTT.

J is TRBJ2-3 and V is TRBV5-5; 7 positions agree with TRBD1. The CDR3 loop spans 15 amino acids. J gave up 4 bases and V 5 bases, and 10 bases lay outside the gene matches. Germline V gene data show CDR1 as SGHKS and CDR2 as YYEKEE (reference sequence). CDR3: CASRSGRGTADTQYF. Written as DNA, the CDR3 is TGTGCCAGCAGATCGGGCAGGGGGACGGCAGATACGCAGTATTTT.

The V call is TRBV5-1, the J call TRBJ2-4, with 8 bases identical to TRBD1. Trimming at V came to 4 bases and at J to 8 bases, leaving 11 bases not matched to a gene. The CDR3 spans 15 residues. Germline CDR1 and CDR2: SGHRS and YFSETQ. The CDR3 here is CASSPGDRGRDIQYF. CDR3 nucleotide sequence: TGCGCCAGCAGCCCAGGAGACAGGGGAAGGGACATTCAGTACTTC.

The rearrangement links TRBV29-1 to TRBJ2-2; tentative D call: TRBD1 (6 bases). In germline, CDR1 is SQVTM, CDR2 ANQGSEA. The V end was cut by 7 bases, the J end by 0 bases, with 12 bases between. This CDR3 contains 14 residues. The CDR3 bases are TGCAGCGCCAGGGACACTTCGAACACCGGGGAGCTGTTTTTT. It yields the protein CSARDTSNTGELFF.

The CDR3 nucleotides are TGTGCCAGCAGTCCCGACAGGGAAGGCTCACCCCTCCACTTT. Protein: CASSPDREGSPLHF. This chain joins TRBV27 and TRBJ1-6; 7 nucleotides line up with TRBD1. This CDR3 region has 14 residues. Germline-derived CDR1 and CDR2 are MNHEY and SMNVEV (reference sequence). V shed 5 bases and J 10 bases; nucleotides not matched to a gene: 8.

The rearrangement joins TRBV11-2 to TRBJ2-5; 9 nucleotides align to TRBD2. This CDR3 contains 18 residues. V dropped 5 bases and J dropped 4; count of bases not matched to a gene: 17. In germline, CDR1 is SGHAT, CDR2 FQNNGV. The CDR3 DNA reads as TGTGCCAGCAGCCGGGGGGGGTGGATAGCGGGAGAGGGAGAGACCCAGTACTTC. Its protein is CASSRGGWIAGEGETQYF. Full variable domain (missing parts from reference TRBV11-2 and TRBJ2-5): EAGVAQSPRYKIIEKRQSVAFWCNPISGHATLYWYQQILGQGPKLLIQFQNNGVVDDSQLPKDRFSAERLKGVDSTLKIQPAKLEDSAVYLCASSRGGWIAGEGETQYFGPGTRLLVL.

This chain uses TRBV6-2 or TRBV6-3 with TRBJ2-7; 12 bases are shared with TRBD2. The CDR3 totals 15 residues. CDR1 and CDR2 from the germline V gene are MNHEY and SVGEGT. Trimming removed 2 bases from V and 3 bases from J; junction bases left unmatched: 2. CDR3: CASSYETSGSYEQYF. For the CDR3, the DNA is TGTGCCAGCAGTTACGAGACTAGCGGGAGCTACGAGCAGTACTTC.

This rearrangement joins TRBV5-1 to TRBJ2-2; a weak D match, TRBD2 (5 bases). Germline V gives CDR1 SGHRS, CDR2 YFSETQ. CDR3 length: 13 amino acids. V lost 2 bases and J 7 bases, leaving 9 bases between the germline ends. The DNA of the CDR3 is TGCGCCAGCAGCTTAGCGGAGAGCGGGGAGCTGTTTTTT. Encoded protein: CASSLAESGELFF. The full variable domain, in which reference TRBV5-1 and TRBJ2-2 provide the parts outside the CDR3, is KAGVTQTPRYLIKTRGQQVTLSCSPISGHRSVSWYQQTPGQGLQFLFEYFSETQRNKGNFPGRFSGRQFSNSRSEMNVSTLELGDSALYLCASSLAESGELFFGEGSRLTVL.

This clone was recorded many times. The gene calls are TRBV27 and TRBJ1-6; the D gene is possibly TRBD1 (6 bases). Between the trimmed V and J ends, which lost 2 bases and 0 bases, there was a span of 11 bases. The germline V gene has CDR1 MNHEY and CDR2 SMNVEV (reference sequence). The CDR3 extends over 17 amino acids. CDR3 region: CASSLGTSSSYNSPLHF. The CDR3, as DNA: TGTGCCAGCAGTTTAGGGACATCGAGCTCCTATAATTCACCCCTCCACTTT.

The chain uses TRBV7-2 and TRBJ1-6; D might be TRBD1 (6 bases). The CDR3 extends over 13 amino acids. Germline V gene lookup returns CDR1 SGHTA and CDR2 FQGNSA. V lost 8 bases and J 7 bases, leaving 12 bases between the germline ends. DNA for the CDR3: TGTGCCAGCGCGTGGGACATGAATTCACCCCTCCACTTT. Residues: CASAWDMNSPLHF.

This CDR3 reads CASSGTATNTGELFF. Here the CDR3 DNA reads TGTGCCAGTAGTGGGACAGCAACTAACACCGGGGAGCTGTTTTTT. V is TRBV19 and J is TRBJ2-2; 7 bases line up with TRBD1. The germline V gene encodes CDR1 LNHDA and CDR2 SQIVND (reference sequence). The CDR3 totals 15 residues. With 5 bases clipped from V and 2 bases from J, the junction kept 5 bases outside the gene matches.